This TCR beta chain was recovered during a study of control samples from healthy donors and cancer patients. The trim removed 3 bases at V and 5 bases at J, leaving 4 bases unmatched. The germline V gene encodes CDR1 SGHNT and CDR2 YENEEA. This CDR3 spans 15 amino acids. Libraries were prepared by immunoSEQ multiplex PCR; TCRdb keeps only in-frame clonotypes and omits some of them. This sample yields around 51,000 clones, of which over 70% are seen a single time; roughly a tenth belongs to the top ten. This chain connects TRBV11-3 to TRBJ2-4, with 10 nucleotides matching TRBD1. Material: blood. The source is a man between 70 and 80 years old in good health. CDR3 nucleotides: TGTGCCAGCAGCTTCCGGACAGGGGGGGAAAACATTCAGTACTTC. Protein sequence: CASSFRTGGENIQYF.